This TCR beta chain comes out of a study of identical twins. Study conclusions and caveats: Twin sharing of out-of-frame TCR alpha was underestimated by models in monozygotic pairs. Reduced insertions were recorded for abundant cord blood beta clonotypes, with no such pattern in memory repertoires. Alpha sequences that were out-of-frame and twin-shared showed an excess of low generation probability.

Each CDR3 protein is one row after TCRdb ran MiXCR on the 5' RACE reads. The table shows about 100,000 distinct CDR3 sequences, with 5.9% occurring only once. CDR3 length: 15 residues. The germline V and J ends were trimmed by 3 bases and 10 bases, with 16 bases remaining between them. CDR1 and CDR2 (germline): SGHTA, FQGTGA. The donors were all healthy and Caucasian. This clonotype was counted many times. Its antigen is currently unknown. This sequence was found in a woman in her forties or fifties in good health. This chain links TRBV7-3 with TRBJ1-6; no firm D call. The sample comprised memory T cells sorted from blood. This CDR3 reads CASSFGEGLRSPLHF. CDR3 in DNA: TGTGCCAGCAGCTTCGGGGAAGGGCTGCGCTCACCCCTCCACTTT.